Included here is one T cell receptor (beta chain) sequence, with context. Baseline was the first blood sampling point, followed by cycle 4 day 1 and cycle 7 day 1. The sample originates from a study of OX40 agonist ivuxolimab in advanced cancers. This CDR3 comprises 14 residues. Using immunoSEQ multiplex PCR, the repertoire was profiled, and TCRdb retains in-frame clones only, with some absent. The repertoire consists of about 33,000 clones, with less than 85% occurring once and the leading ten covering 20% to 25%. Sequencing used CD4+ or CD8+ T cells sorted from blood, obtained in a trial of the OX40 agonist ivuxolimab. This TCR was sampled from an adult with an advanced solid tumor such as melanoma, head and neck, liver or kidney cancer. The chain combines TRBV21-1 with TRBJ2-3. TRBV21-1 is a known pseudogene. CDR3 coding DNA: TGTGCCAGCAGCAACATGTTGTCGTCGGATACGCAGTATTTT. This codes for CASSNMLSSDTQYF.